A selection of T cell receptor beta chains follows, all from one sample in a study of cytomegalovirus exposure and HLA in healthy donors. Using immunoSEQ multiplex PCR, the repertoire was profiled, and TCRdb retains in-frame clones only, with some absent. The table has some 93,000 clones, 9.4% seen once; the top ten hold just over 5%. The sequencing sample was made of PBMCs. The receptor set was obtained from a man in his fifties or sixties in good health and CMV-seropositive. CDR3s include the opening cysteine and the closing phenylalanine or tryptophan. The D gene is left open where the match is weak. Clone sizes are given selectively: once, few, many, or a class where the clone is expanded.

TRBV9	TRBJ1-1	.	13	few	CASSVRGGTEAFF	TGTGCCAGCAGCGTGCGGGGGGGCACTGAAGCTTTCTTT
TRBV27	TRBJ2-1	TRBD2	15	few	CASSFPGGGYNEQFF	TGTGCCAGCAGTTTCCCGGGAGGCGGTTACAATGAGCAGTTCTTC
TRBV28	TRBJ1-5	.	13	.	CASSPRGNQPQHF	TGTGCCAGCAGCCCTCGAGGTAATCAGCCCCAGCATTTT
TRBV7-7	TRBJ2-5	TRBD1	15	.	CASSPGQGAGETQYF	TGTGCTAGCAGCCCGGGACAGGGGGCAGGGGAGACCCAGTACTTC
TRBV11-2	TRBJ2-3	TRBD1	13	.	CASGQGLSDTQYF	TGTGCCAGCGGACAGGGACTCTCAGATACGCAGTATTTT
TRBV11-2	TRBJ1-5	.	15	.	CASSLAAGPNQPQHF	TGTGCCAGCAGCTTAGCAGCGGGCCCCAATCAGCCCCAGCATTTT
TRBV7-9	TRBJ2-7	.	14	.	CASSLAGYRDEQYF	TGTGCCAGCAGCTTAGCTGGTTACAGGGACGAGCAGTACTTC
TRBV19	TRBJ1-5	.	15	.	CASSIGTQLARPQHF	TGTGCCAGTAGTATCGGGACACAGTTGGCCAGGCCCCAGCATTTT
TRBV11-2	TRBJ1-3	.	15	.	CASSLGRSSGNTIYF	TGTGCCAGCAGCTTAGGACGGAGCTCTGGAAACACCATATATTTT
TRBV7-6	TRBJ2-2	TRBD2	18	few	CASSLAQAGGPYTGELFF	TGTGCCAGCAGCTTAGCGCAAGCGGGAGGGCCTTACACCGGGGAGCTGTTTTTT
TRBV30	TRBJ2-7	TRBD2	13	few	CAWGGTSGYEQYF	TGTGCCTGGGGGGGGACTAGTGGTTACGAGCAGTACTTC
TRBV27	TRBJ1-6	.	14	few	CASSTGRPGSPLHF	TGTGCCAGCTCTACAGGGAGACCGGGTTCACCCCTCCACTTT
TRBV5-1	TRBJ1-4	TRBD1	16	few	CASSLAGQTTNEKLFF	TGCGCCAGCAGCTTGGCGGGACAGACAACTAATGAAAAACTGTTTTTT
TRBV7-3	TRBJ1-1	.	16	.	CASSLIPQGPNTEAFF	TGTGCCAGCAGCTTAATACCCCAGGGGCCGAACACTGAAGCTTTCTTT
TRBV15	TRBJ2-5	TRBD1	18	few	CATSRDSTQGALQETQYF	TGTGCCACCAGCAGAGATTCGACGCAGGGGGCACTCCAAGAGACCCAGTACTTC
TRBV5-6	TRBJ2-2	.	15	few	CASSPTVANTGELFF	TGTGCCAGCTCACCGACAGTCGCGAACACCGGGGAGCTGTTTTTT
TRBV5-1	TRBJ2-2	TRBD2	19	.	CASSLLGLAGGPNTGELFF	TGCGCCAGCAGCTTGTTGGGACTAGCGGGAGGGCCGAACACCGGGGAGCTGTTTTTT
TRBV5-6	TRBJ1-2	TRBD1	15	.	CASSGDRGINYGYTF	TGTGCCAGCAGCGGGGACAGGGGGATAAACTATGGCTACACCTTC
TRBV5-6	TRBJ2-7	.	14	.	CASSFGKGAYEQYF	TGTGCCAGCAGCTTCGGAAAGGGAGCCTACGAGCAGTACTTC
TRBV10-1	TRBJ1-1	.	12	few	CANILGNTEAFF	TGCGCCAACATTCTAGGGAACACTGAAGCTTTCTTT
TRBV5-4	TRBJ2-1	.	13	.	CASSPGQYNEQFF	TGTGCCAGCAGCCCAGGACAGTACAATGAGCAGTTCTTC
TRBV15	TRBJ1-4	TRBD1	15	few	CATSRVQGKGEKLFF	TGTGCCACCAGCAGGGTACAGGGGAAAGGTGAAAAACTGTTTTTT
TRBV28	TRBJ2-4	.	16	.	CASRKRGSGAKNIQYF	TGTGCCAGCAGGAAAAGGGGGAGTGGGGCCAAAAACATTCAGTACTTC
TRBV27	TRBJ2-7	TRBD2	16	.	CASSKTSGRASYEQYF	TGTGCCAGCAGCAAAACTAGCGGGAGGGCCTCCTACGAGCAGTACTTC
TRBV5-1	TRBJ1-5	.	13	.	CASSLDSPPPQHF	TGCGCCAGCAGCTTGGATTCTCCCCCGCCCCAGCATTTT
TRBV7-9	TRBJ2-7	TRBD1	13	.	CASSLQGAGEQYF	TGTGCCAGCAGCCTCCAGGGGGCGGGTGAGCAGTACTTC
TRBV6-6	TRBJ2-7	.	12	few	CASSYRQYEQYF	TGTGCCAGCAGTTACCGACAGTACGAGCAGTACTTC
TRBV5-6	TRBJ2-5	.	12	.	CASSVTGETQYF	TGTGCCAGCAGCGTTACCGGGGAGACCCAGTACTTC
TRBV6-5	TRBJ2-7	.	13	few	CASSSSVAYEQYF	TGTGCCAGCAGTTCTAGCGTGGCCTACGAGCAGTACTTC
TRBV11-2	TRBJ2-4	TRBD2	17	.	CASSPGTSGSLGDIQYF	TGTGCCAGCAGCCCCGGGACTAGCGGGAGTTTAGGGGACATTCAGTACTTC
TRBV6-5	TRBJ2-1	.	15	few	CASSSQGVSHNEQFF	TGTGCCAGCAGTTCACAGGGTGTGAGCCACAATGAGCAGTTCTTC
TRBV5-1	TRBJ2-2	TRBD1	14	few	CASLRGPLAGELFF	TGCGCCAGCTTGAGGGGGCCCCTAGCCGGGGAGCTGTTTTTT
TRBV6-5	TRBJ1-4	.	15	few	CASSYSGGFNEKLFF	TGTGCCAGCAGTTACTCGGGGGGGTTTAATGAAAAACTGTTTTTT
TRBV27	TRBJ2-4	.	13	many	CASSSRGIPRQYF	TGTGCCAGCAGTTCTAGAGGGATCCCACGGCAGTACTTC
TRBV27	TRBJ2-6	.	15	.	CASSPHSSGANVLTF	TGTGCCAGCAGCCCTCATAGCTCTGGGGCCAACGTCCTGACTTTC